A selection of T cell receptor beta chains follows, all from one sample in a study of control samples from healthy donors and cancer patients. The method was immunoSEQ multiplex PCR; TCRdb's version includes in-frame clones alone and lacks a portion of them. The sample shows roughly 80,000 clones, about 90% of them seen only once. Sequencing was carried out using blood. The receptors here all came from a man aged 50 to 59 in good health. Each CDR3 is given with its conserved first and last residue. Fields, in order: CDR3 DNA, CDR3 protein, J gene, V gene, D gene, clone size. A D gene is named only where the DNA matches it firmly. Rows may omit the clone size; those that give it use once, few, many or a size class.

cdr3_nt: TGTGCCAGCAGGGGACTAGCGGGGGGGCCACGGGAGCAGTACTTC
cdr3_aa: CASRGLAGGPREQYF
j_call: TRBJ2-7
v_call: TRBV6-5
d_call: TRBD2
clone_size: .

cdr3_nt: TGCGCCAGCAGCCTAGGGCTAGCGGGGCCCACAGATACGCAGTATTTT
cdr3_aa: CASSLGLAGPTDTQYF
j_call: TRBJ2-3
v_call: TRBV5-1
d_call: TRBD2
clone_size: .

cdr3_nt: TGTGCCAGCAGTGTCGACAGGGCCCACACGCAGTATTTT
cdr3_aa: CASSVDRAHTQYF
j_call: TRBJ2-3
v_call: TRBV6-4
d_call: TRBD1
clone_size: .

cdr3_nt: TGTGCCAGCAGCTTCCACAGGGGTGGCAATCAGCCCCAGCATTTT
cdr3_aa: CASSFHRGGNQPQHF
j_call: TRBJ1-5
v_call: TRBV5-6
d_call: TRBD1
clone_size: once

cdr3_nt: TGTGCCAGCAGTTCCGGGTCACACACTGAAGCTTTCTTT
cdr3_aa: CASSSGSHTEAFF
j_call: TRBJ1-1
v_call: TRBV5-4
d_call: .
clone_size: .

cdr3_nt: TGTGCCAGCAGCCGAACCTTGCCTAATTCACCCCTCCACTTT
cdr3_aa: CASSRTLPNSPLHF
j_call: TRBJ1-6
v_call: TRBV9
d_call: .
clone_size: .

cdr3_nt: TGTGCCAGTAGTTTAAGGGGGACAGTCAAAAACATTCAGTACTTC
cdr3_aa: CASSLRGTVKNIQYF
j_call: TRBJ2-4
v_call: TRBV19
d_call: TRBD1
clone_size: .

cdr3_nt: TGTGCCAGCAGCTTAGCCCACAGCGGGTCAAGCTCTGGGGCCAACGTCCTGACTTTC
cdr3_aa: CASSLAHSGSSSGANVLTF
j_call: TRBJ2-6
v_call: TRBV7-9
d_call: .
clone_size: .

cdr3_nt: TGTGCCAGCAGACAGGGGGCGACTAATTCACCCCTCCACTTT
cdr3_aa: CASRQGATNSPLHF
j_call: TRBJ1-6
v_call: TRBV28
d_call: TRBD1
clone_size: .

cdr3_nt: TGTGCCTGGGCCCCCGGACAAGCGAAAGAGACCCAGTACTTC
cdr3_aa: CAWAPGQAKETQYF
j_call: TRBJ2-5
v_call: TRBV30
d_call: .
clone_size: .

cdr3_nt: TGTGCTAGTGGCACAGGTAACACTGAAGCTTTCTTT
cdr3_aa: CASGTGNTEAFF
j_call: TRBJ1-1
v_call: TRBV12-5
d_call: .
clone_size: once

cdr3_nt: TGTGCCAGCAGTGAACAGGGCAGGGGCAGGCCTGGGGCCAACGTCCTGACTTTC
cdr3_aa: CASSEQGRGRPGANVLTF
j_call: TRBJ2-6
v_call: TRBV6-1
d_call: .
clone_size: .

cdr3_nt: TGTGCCAGCAGCCCGGGGGTGGGGACTAGCGGGGGGCCAAGCCGGGATGAGCAGTTCTTC
cdr3_aa: CASSPGVGTSGGPSRDEQFF
j_call: TRBJ2-1
v_call: TRBV7-3
d_call: TRBD2
clone_size: .

cdr3_nt: TGTGCCAGCAGCCAAGATCCCGGACAGCCCCAGCATTTT
cdr3_aa: CASSQDPGQPQHF
j_call: TRBJ1-5
v_call: TRBV3-1/TRBV3-2
d_call: .
clone_size: few

cdr3_nt: TGCGCCAGCAGCCAAGCCAGGGACAGGGGTCAATACTCCTACAATGAGCAGTTCTTC
cdr3_aa: CASSQARDRGQYSYNEQFF
j_call: TRBJ2-1
v_call: TRBV4-1
d_call: TRBD1
clone_size: .

cdr3_nt: TGTGCCAGCAGCCAAGAGGGACGGTTTGTTACGCAGTATTTT
cdr3_aa: CASSQEGRFVTQYF
j_call: TRBJ2-3
v_call: TRBV3-1/TRBV3-2
d_call: .
clone_size: once

cdr3_nt: TGTGCCAGCAGCGTTGGGGCTAGCGGGGGAAGCGAGCAGTTCTTC
cdr3_aa: CASSVGASGGSEQFF
j_call: TRBJ2-1
v_call: TRBV9
d_call: TRBD2
clone_size: few

cdr3_nt: TGTGCCAGCAGTCACAGGGGTCCAAATCAGCCCCAGCATTTT
cdr3_aa: CASSHRGPNQPQHF
j_call: TRBJ1-5
v_call: TRBV27
d_call: TRBD1
clone_size: few

cdr3_nt: TGTGCCAGCAGGGAGACATTAAATAGCAATCAGCCCCAGCATTTT
cdr3_aa: CASRETLNSNQPQHF
j_call: TRBJ1-5
v_call: TRBV5-5
d_call: .
clone_size: .

cdr3_nt: TGTGCCAGCACCCAACAGGGCTCCTATGGCTACACCTTC
cdr3_aa: CASTQQGSYGYTF
j_call: TRBJ1-2
v_call: TRBV12-1
d_call: .
clone_size: .

cdr3_nt: TGCGCCAGCAGCAAAGCGGATAACGGGGGGGCCTGGGACAAAAACATTCAGTACTTC
cdr3_aa: CASSKADNGGAWDKNIQYF
j_call: TRBJ2-4
v_call: TRBV4-1
d_call: TRBD2
clone_size: once

cdr3_nt: TGTGCCACCAGCCCTCCAGAAGGGGTTTCCTACGAGCAGTACTTC
cdr3_aa: CATSPPEGVSYEQYF
j_call: TRBJ2-7
v_call: TRBV15
d_call: .
clone_size: .

cdr3_nt: TGTGCCAGCAGCGAGGGACAGGGGGGGAATCAGCCCCAGCATTTT
cdr3_aa: CASSEGQGGNQPQHF
j_call: TRBJ1-5
v_call: TRBV7-2
d_call: TRBD1
clone_size: few

cdr3_nt: TGTGCCAGCAGCCACAGGGGGCGAGATCAGCCCCAGCATTTT
cdr3_aa: CASSHRGRDQPQHF
j_call: TRBJ1-5
v_call: TRBV7-6
d_call: TRBD1
clone_size: .

cdr3_nt: TGCGCCAGCAGCCAAGATCTGGGCGGACGCACAGATACGCAGTATTTT
cdr3_aa: CASSQDLGGRTDTQYF
j_call: TRBJ2-3
v_call: TRBV4-1
d_call: .
clone_size: .

cdr3_nt: TGCGCCAGCAGCCAAGATTCCCATCGACAGTTCTCTAATGAAAAACTGTTTTTT
cdr3_aa: CASSQDSHRQFSNEKLFF
j_call: TRBJ1-4
v_call: TRBV4-1
d_call: .
clone_size: .

cdr3_nt: TGTGCCAGCAGCCAAGATCCAGTACGGCACTCTGGGGCCAACGTCCTGACTTTC
cdr3_aa: CASSQDPVRHSGANVLTF
j_call: TRBJ2-6
v_call: TRBV3-1/TRBV3-2
d_call: .
clone_size: .

cdr3_nt: TGTGCCAGCAGCTTGGCGGTCAGGGGGCCTACTAATGAAAAACTGTTTTTT
cdr3_aa: CASSLAVRGPTNEKLFF
j_call: TRBJ1-4
v_call: TRBV5-4
d_call: TRBD1
clone_size: .

cdr3_nt: TGCAGCGTTGGAATAGGACAGGGGGTCTCCAGCTATGGCTACACCTTC
cdr3_aa: CSVGIGQGVSSYGYTF
j_call: TRBJ1-2
v_call: TRBV29-1
d_call: TRBD1
clone_size: .